This TCR beta chain was identified in a study of T cell changes during pregnancy in multiple sclerosis. Some clones are missing from TCRdb's copy, which holds only in-frame ones; the method was immunoSEQ multiplex PCR. The profile shows more than 85,000 clones, more than 80% of them singletons. Germline assignment: CDR1 SGHNT and CDR2 YENEEA. Trimming at V came to 3 bases and at J to 7 bases, leaving 8 bases not matched to a gene. The CDR3 sequence is 16 residues long. The sequenced sample was peripheral blood, obtained in the second trimester of pregnancy. The V gene is TRBV11-3, the J gene TRBJ2-2; 10 bases fit TRBD2. The source of this sequence is a female donor with multiple sclerosis, enrolled in a pregnancy study. The CDR3 region has the DNA TGTGCCAGCAGCTTTGGGCTAGCGGGAGTCAACGGGGAGCTGTTTTTT. This sequence encodes CASSFGLAGVNGELFF.